These 27 T cell receptor beta chains were sequenced from one sample in a study of T cell responses to AZD1222 COVID-19 vaccine. Only in-frame clones appear in the TCRdb table, and some are missing; sequencing was by immunoSEQ multiplex PCR. The sample yields about 140,000 clones, around 90% seen once. The material was peripheral blood, obtained on day 0 of AZD1222 vaccination. The receptors originated from an adult in good health.

This chain connects TRBV21-1 to TRBJ1-2. TRBV21-1 constitutes a pseudogene. The CDR3 extends over 20 amino acids. CDR3 region: CASSKESSRGGLQSNYGYTF. CDR3 DNA sequence: TGTGCCAGCAGCAAAGAAAGCTCCAGGGGGGGTCTCCAATCTAACTATGGCTACACCTTC.

The genes are TRBV11-1 and TRBJ2-5; the D gene is possibly TRBD2 (6 bases). Germline V gene sequence: CDR1 SGHAT, CDR2 FQDESV (reference sequence). V was trimmed by 5 bases and J by 1 base, leaving 8 bases between them. CDR3 length: 13 residues. The CDR3 sequence: CASSRDFQETQYF. DNA of the CDR3: TGTGCCAGCAGCCGGGACTTCCAAGAGACCCAGTACTTC.

The J gene is TRBJ2-1, the V gene TRBV19; 9 positions agree with TRBD1. The CDR3 has 15 residues. The ends lost 6 bases at V and 8 bases at J; junction bases unmatched: 11. Per germline, CDR1 LNHDA and CDR2 SQIVND (reference sequence). DNA for the CDR3: TGTGCCAGTAGCGACACCGGACAGGGGATGGATGAGCAGTTCTTC. Protein sequence: CASSDTGQGMDEQFF. The variable domain in full, with the rest retrieved from reference TRBV19 and TRBJ2-1, is DGGITQSPKYLFRKEGQNVTLSCEQNLNHDAMYWYRQDPGQGLRLIYYSQIVNDFQKGDIAEGYSVSREKKESFPLTVTSAQKNPTAFYLCASSDTGQGMDEQFFGPGTRLTVL.

The chain employs TRBV20-1 and TRBJ2-5; 9 bases match TRBD1. CDR3 length: 15 amino acids. Trimming at V came to 3 bases and at J to 1 base, leaving 6 bases not matched to a gene. The germline gives CDR1 DFQATT, CDR2 SNEGSKA (reference sequence). This chain's CDR3 is CSASPGTGFQETQYF. The CDR3 DNA reads as TGCAGTGCTAGTCCCGGGACAGGGTTCCAAGAGACCCAGTACTTC.

The rearrangement uses TRBV27 and TRBJ2-7; perhaps TRBD1 as D (5 bases). Between the trimmed V and J ends, which lost 0 bases and 4 bases, there was a span of 10 bases. Germline CDR1 reads MNHEY; CDR2 reads SMNVEV (reference sequence). This CDR3 region has 14 residues. Here the CDR3 reads CASSLSLDSYEQYF. The CDR3 bases are TGTGCCAGCAGTTTATCCCTAGACAGTTACGAGCAGTACTTC.

The gene calls are TRBV7-8 and TRBJ2-1, with unresolved D. Germline V gene lookup returns CDR1 SGHVS and CDR2 FQNEAQ. Trimming took 4 bases from V and 15 from J, leaving 19 bases between them. The CDR3 is 13 amino acids. CDR3 DNA: TGTGCCAGCAGCTCCAGGTGGGCTAGTGATTGGTTCTTC. Protein sequence: CASSSRWASDWFF.

The rearrangement uses TRBV11-2 and TRBJ2-5, with D possibly TRBD2 on 5 matching bases. Germline CDR1 SGHAT, CDR2 FQNNGV. The CDR3 totals 13 residues. Trimming left V 5 bases short and J 1 base short, with 8 bases between. The CDR3 region is CASSPTSQETQYF. The CDR3 DNA is TGTGCCAGCAGCCCAACTAGCCAAGAGACCCAGTACTTC.

The rearrangement links TRBV7-9 to TRBJ2-2; D is uncertain. The CDR3 loop spans 11 amino acids. Germline CDR1 SEHNR, CDR2 FQNEAQ (reference sequence). V was cut by 6 bases and J by 8 bases, with 7 bases left in between. The CDR3 is CASRPPGELFF. The CDR3 DNA reads TGTGCCAGCAGGCCCCCGGGGGAGCTGTTTTTT.

The rearrangement joins TRBV28 to TRBJ2-7; the match to TRBD2 covers 10 bases. After removal of 8 bases from V and 4 bases from J, the junction contained 8 bases not matched to a gene. Germline V gene sequence: CDR1 MDHEN, CDR2 SYDVKM. CDR3 length: 14 amino acids. The DNA for the CDR3 is TGTGCCAGCCTAGCTAGCGGGAGAAGGTACGAGCAGTACTTC. Translated, it gives CASLASGRRYEQYF. The whole variable domain, filled in from reference TRBV28 and TRBJ2-7, reads DVKVTQSSRYLVKRTGEKVFLECVQDMDHENMFWYRQDPGLGLRLIYFSYDVKMKEKGDIPEGYSVSREKKERFSLILESASTNQTSMYLCASLASGRRYEQYFGPGTRLTVT.

This chain links TRBV4-1 with TRBJ1-3, with 8 bases lining up with TRBD1. This CDR3 contains 15 residues. V shed 5 bases, J shed 2 bases, and the junction held 5 bases outside the gene matches. From germline, CDR1 is MGHRA and CDR2 YSYEKL. Written as DNA, the CDR3 is TGCGCCAGCAGCACCTCGGACAGGGCTGGAAACACCATATATTTT. This gives the protein CASSTSDRAGNTIYF.

CDR3 in DNA: TGCGCCAGCAGCGGACAGGGGGCGAACTATGGCTACACCTTC. Translation gives CASSGQGANYGYTF. This chain joins TRBV5-1 and TRBJ1-2, with 11 bases fitting TRBD1. The V and J ends lost 4 bases and 2 bases, in that order; junction bases with no gene match: 1. The CDR3 extends over 14 amino acids. Germline V CDR1 and CDR2: SGHRS, YFSETQ.

CDR3 loop: CASSQDPRTGVEGYTF. The CDR3 DNA follows: TGCGCCAGCAGCCAAGACCCCCGGACAGGGGTAGAAGGCTACACCTTC. The chain is built from TRBV4-1 and TRBJ1-2; TRBD1 aligns across 9 bases. This CDR3 is 16 amino acids long. CDR1 MGHRA and CDR2 YSYEKL come from the germline V gene. Losses at the gene ends were 0 bases for V and 8 bases for J; bases not matched to a gene: 10.

The CDR3 is CASSQGPGGSPLHF. DNA of the CDR3: TGTGCCAGCAGCCAGGGACCTGGCGGCTCACCCCTCCACTTT. V usage is TRBV7-9 and J usage is TRBJ1-6; tentatively, D is TRBD1 (5 bases). Deletions cut 5 bases from V and 10 bases from J, with 15 bases between. CDR1 is SEHNR and CDR2 is FQNEAQ in the germline V gene (reference sequence). The CDR3 is 14 residues long.

The chain links TRBV5-1 to TRBJ1-3; TRBD1 matches at 9 bases. Germline assignment: CDR1 SGHRS and CDR2 YFSETQ. With 0 bases clipped from V and 2 bases from J, the junction kept 6 bases outside the gene matches. The CDR3 has 17 amino acids. CDR3 protein: CASSLGGQGSAGNTIYF. The DNA of the CDR3 is TGCGCCAGCAGCTTGGGAGGACAGGGGAGCGCTGGAAACACCATATATTTT.

The J gene is TRBJ2-3, the V gene TRBV5-1; maybe TRBD1 (5 bases). V was clipped by 0 bases and J by 10 bases, with 18 bases between them. CDR1 is SGHRS, CDR2 YFSETQ, per germline. The CDR3 sequence is 15 residues long. CDR3 sequence: CASSLEGLGQGAQYF. CDR3 DNA sequence: TGCGCCAGCAGCTTGGAAGGGTTGGGGCAGGGTGCGCAGTATTTT.

J is TRBJ1-2 and V is TRBV7-8; 7 bases line up with TRBD1. CDR1 is SGHVS and CDR2 is FQNEAQ in the germline V gene. The V gene end was trimmed by 5 bases and the J gene end by 4 bases; junction bases not matched to a gene: 7. The CDR3 is 14 amino acids. Here the CDR3 DNA reads TGTGCCAGCAGCATTCAGACAGGGATCTATGGCTACACCTTC. Protein sequence: CASSIQTGIYGYTF. Filled out from reference TRBV7-8 and TRBJ1-2, the complete variable domain reads GAGVSQSPRYKVAKRGQDVALRCDPISGHVSLFWYQQALGQGPEFLTYFQNEAQLDKSGLPSDRFFAERPEGSVSTLKIQRTQQEDSAVYLCASSIQTGIYGYTFGSGTRLTVV.

J is TRBJ2-3 and V is TRBV4-1; 10 nucleotides line up with TRBD2. CDR3 length equals 17 residues. The germline V gene encodes CDR1 MGHRA and CDR2 YSYEKL. The ends lost 4 bases at V and 8 bases at J; junction bases unmatched: 15. CDR3 nucleotides: TGCGCCAGCAGCCCTATACTAGAGCGGGAGGGCCTCGGTACGCAGTATTTT. Encoded protein: CASSPILEREGLGTQYF.

The chain uses TRBV19 and TRBJ2-2, with a possible D match to TRBD2 (7 bases). This CDR3 comprises 18 residues. V was trimmed by 3 bases and J by 5 bases, leaving 22 bases between them. The germline CDR1 and CDR2 sequences are LNHDA and SQIVND (reference sequence). The CDR3 sequence is CASSMWFKGGRQTGELFF. The CDR3 DNA reads as TGTGCCAGTAGTATGTGGTTCAAGGGGGGGCGCCAAACCGGGGAGCTGTTTTTT. Based on the CDR3 plus reference TRBV19 and TRBJ2-2, the full variable domain is DGGITQSPKYLFRKEGQNVTLSCEQNLNHDAMYWYRQDPGQGLRLIYYSQIVNDFQKGDIAEGYSVSREKKESFPLTVTSAQKNPTAFYLCASSMWFKGGRQTGELFFGEGSRLTVL.

The CDR3 DNA sequence: TGTGCCAGCAGGGGGTTAGGGTTGAAGACCCAGTACTTC. It yields the protein CASRGLGLKTQYF. The chain recombines TRBV25-1 with TRBJ2-5; no reliable D call. Germline V gives CDR1 MGHDK, CDR2 SYGVNS. CDR3 length equals 13 residues. The V and J ends lost 6 bases and 6 bases respectively, with 14 bases between them.

This chain links TRBV5-1 with TRBJ2-7, with D perhaps being TRBD1 or TRBD2 (5 bases each). V dropped 4 bases and J dropped 5 bases, with 19 bases sitting between them. The CDR3 spans 15 residues. The V gene's germline CDR1 is SGHRS and CDR2 YFSETQ. CDR3 sequence: CASSLLGPRGNEQYF. The DNA for the CDR3 is TGCGCCAGCAGCCTCCTGGGACCGAGGGGCAACGAGCAGTACTTC.

This chain links TRBV6-5 with TRBJ2-2; 9 nucleotides agree with TRBD2. This CDR3 contains 15 residues. Germline V gives CDR1 MNHEY, CDR2 SVGAGI. Losses at the gene ends were 2 bases for V and 7 bases for J; bases not matched to a gene: 5. The CDR3 region has the DNA TGTGCCAGCAGTTACGGTAGCGGGAGAGGCGGGGAGCTGTTTTTT. Encoded protein: CASSYGSGRGGELFF.

The chain has TRBV10-3 and TRBJ1-2; weak D call: TRBD1 (6 bases). The CDR3 totals 16 residues. Per germline, CDR1 ENHRY and CDR2 SYGVKD. Trimming removed 2 bases at V and 4 bases at J, with 17 bases between. The CDR3 spells CAISEELQGIPYGYTF. CDR3 nucleotides: TGTGCCATCAGTGAGGAGCTCCAGGGGATCCCCTATGGCTACACCTTC.

The sample holds a few counts of this clone. V gene TRBV6-1 combines with J gene TRBJ1-6; unclear D gene. The V end was cut by 3 bases, the J end by 1 base, with 10 bases between. Germline CDR1 reads MNHNS; CDR2 reads SASEGT. The CDR3 spans 16 residues. Written as DNA, the CDR3 is TGTGCCAGCAGTGATATATCTGGATCCTATAATTCACCCCTCCACTTT. Amino acids: CASSDISGSYNSPLHF.

The chain employs TRBV27 and TRBJ2-7; D unresolved. There are 14 residues in the CDR3. From germline, CDR1 is MNHEY and CDR2 SMNVEV (reference sequence). V gave up 5 bases and J gave up 3 bases, with 14 bases separating them. CDR3 in DNA: TGTGCCAGCAGTCCCAGACACGTCTACTACGAGCAGTACTTC. Protein product: CASSPRHVYYEQYF.

The V and J genes are TRBV28 and TRBJ2-3; possible D gene TRBD1, 5 bases. V lost 6 bases, J lost 4 bases, and 11 bases lay in between. CDR1 and CDR2 from the germline V gene are MDHEN and SYDVKM. This CDR3 is built from 13 residues. In DNA, the CDR3 is TGTGCCAGCAGCACCAGGGCTGCAGATACGCAGTATTTT. The encoded protein is CASSTRAADTQYF.

The chain is built from TRBV7-9 and TRBJ2-1, with TRBD2 identical over 12 bases. Germline trimming cut 0 bases from V and 0 bases from J; bases unmatched to any gene: 0. Germline V CDR1 and CDR2: SEHNR, FQNEAQ (reference sequence). The CDR3 covers 17 residues. In DNA form, the CDR3 reads TGTGCCAGCAGCTTAGCGACTAGCGGGAGCTCCTACAATGAGCAGTTCTTC. Protein product: CASSLATSGSSYNEQFF.

J is TRBJ2-7 and V is TRBV5-1; 16 bases align to TRBD2. Trimming took 4 bases from V and 4 from J; bases not matched to a gene: 2. From germline, CDR1 is SGHRS and CDR2 YFSETQ. This CDR3 contains 15 residues. The CDR3 DNA follows: TGCGCCAGCAGCGGGACTAGCGGGAGGGCGTACGAGCAGTACTTC. Amino acid sequence: CASSGTSGRAYEQYF.